The TCR beta chain under discussion was sequenced for a study of glioma-infiltrating T cells. Amplification of TCR alpha and beta CDR3 regions from RNA used iRepertoire nested multiplex PCR. MiXCR was run by TCRdb on the multiplex PCR reads, yielding one entry per CDR3 protein. Among over 100,000 distinct CDR3 sequences, 25% to 30% were seen once, and the ten largest hold just under 35%. This CDR3 has 14 residues. Note on this clonotype: At one of its ends the junction is not consistent with the germline gene, which may arise from a read error.

Specimen: glioma tissue, nonneoplastic brain tissue, or PBMCs (not recorded which). The receptor was isolated from a human donor with low-grade glioma or glioblastoma, undergoing nonglioma brain surgery, or in good health (not recorded which). V usage is TRBV12-3 or TRBV12-4 and J usage is TRBJ1-2; D call uncertain. CDR3 amino acids: CAGSTNLTHHGYIF. The CDR3 region has the DNA TGTGCCGGCAGTACTAACCTCACTCATCATGGATACATCTTC.